This entry is about one TCR beta chain. The data were obtained in a study of blood T cell repertoires in COVID-19. Study-wide background: Spain, Italy and the United States supplied samples that represented acute and convalescent COVID-19. In each case, the material was cDNA or gDNA derived from T cells, B-cell-depleted T cells, or PBMCs.

Original methodology: Counts of nucleated cells, estimated from reference gene primer amplification, were obtained. The repertoire was sequenced with immunoSEQ multiplex PCR; TCRdb's copy has only in-frame clones and lacks some. That table is the source of V, J and clone size, and D and trimming were worked out from the DNA. The sample carries roughly 200,000 clones, 65% to 85% recorded once. CDR3 length: 12 amino acids. Trimming stripped 3 bases from V and 7 bases from J, with 6 bases between. Germline V gene sequence: CDR1 KGHSH, CDR2 LQKENI. The sample comprised peripheral blood. This TCR was recovered from a man aged 35-49 years with active or convalescent COVID-19. The rearrangement links TRBV18 to TRBJ1-4; the D is unclear. CDR3 amino acids: CASSPYGEKLFF. The CDR3 bases are TGTGCCAGCTCACCGTACGGTGAAAAACTGTTTTTT.